The 18 T cell receptor beta chains given below trace back to one sample, sequenced in a study of cytomegalovirus exposure and HLA in healthy donors listed by TCRdb under 2017. The library was produced with the immunoSEQ multiplex PCR assay. For the multiplex PCR, a mixture combining 60 forward primers for TCR Vbeta segments and 13 reverse primers for TCR Jbeta segments was used. What TCRdb holds here is the immuneACCESS table cut down to in-frame rearrangements. Part of the clones is not present; checked against another copy, under half of the missing clones reflect an unresolved V gene, and the others are unexplained. For this sample the table gives more than 150,000 clones, of which about 85% were detected only once. The ten top clones hold around 1.4% of the sample. Specimen: PBMCs. These receptors originate from a girl between 10 and 17 years old in good health and CMV-seropositive.

The V and J genes are TRBV12-1 and TRBJ2-3; the table's D call, TRBD1, has no DNA check behind it. TRBV12-1 is noted as a pseudogene. CDR3 size: 15 residues. In nucleotides, the CDR3 is TGTGCCAGCAGCGGCCGGGACACACGCACAGATACGCAGTATTTT. This codes for CASSGRDTRTDTQYF.

V is TRBV27 and J is TRBJ2-2; 7 bases are a match to TRBD1. This CDR3 is 16 amino acids long. The trim removed 5 bases at V and 1 base at J, leaving 7 bases unmatched. Germline assignment: CDR1 MNHEY and CDR2 SMNVEV (reference sequence). CDR3 DNA: TGTGCCAGCAGTACATGGGGACAGTTGAACACCGGGGAGCTGTTTTTT. It specifies CASSTWGQLNTGELFF.

The chain has TRBV6-4 and TRBJ1-1, with 12 bases that match TRBD1. The CDR3 contains 15 residues. Germline CDR1 MRHNA, CDR2 SNTAGT. After removal of 6 bases from V and 7 bases from J, the junction contained 9 bases not matched to a gene. CDR3 loop: CASSPGTGGVGEAFF. The CDR3, as DNA: TGTGCCAGCAGCCCCGGGACAGGGGGCGTCGGTGAAGCTTTCTTT.

The chain couples TRBV19 to TRBJ2-6, with D hard to call. Trimming stripped 5 bases from V and 0 bases from J, with 11 bases between. Germline V lookup: CDR1 LNHDA, CDR2 SQIVND (reference sequence). The CDR3 consists of 16 residues. CDR3 protein: CASSSRILSGANVLTF. CDR3 in DNA: TGTGCCAGTAGTTCGCGAATACTCTCTGGGGCCAACGTCCTGACTTTC.

CDR3 nucleotide sequence: TGTGCCAGCAGCTCCTCGGAGGGGCGCAATCAGCCCCAGCATTTT. Its translation is CASSSSEGRNQPQHF. The chain uses TRBV7-9 and TRBJ1-5, with D possibly being TRBD1 (5 bases). V was clipped by 4 bases and J by 2 bases, with 12 bases between them. The CDR3 has 15 residues. The germline V gene has CDR1 SEHNR and CDR2 FQNEAQ (reference sequence).

This chain joins TRBV10-3 and TRBJ1-5; 9 bases are shared with TRBD1. Trimming cost V 1 base and J 2 bases; bases outside gene matches: 6. The germline V gene has CDR1 ENHRY and CDR2 SYGVKD. This CDR3 contains 17 residues. The DNA for the CDR3 is TGTGCCATCAGTGAGTACTACCGGGACAGGGGCAATCAGCCCCAGCATTTT. This translates into CAISEYYRDRGNQPQHF.

This clone was recorded a few times. This chain links TRBV7-9 with TRBJ2-2; 8 bases align to TRBD2. The J segment lost 6 bases and the V segment lost 5 bases, leaving 5 bases of the junction unmatched. Germline CDR1 reads SEHNR; CDR2 reads FQNEAQ (reference sequence). This CDR3 is 14 amino acids long. CDR3 sequence reads: CASSPAGGAGELFF. CDR3 DNA sequence: TGTGCCAGCAGCCCGGCGGGGGGAGCCGGGGAGCTGTTTTTT. Full variable domain (rest looked up from reference TRBV7-9 and TRBJ2-2): DTGVSQNPRHKITKRGQNVTFRCDPISEHNRLYWYRQTLGQGPEFLTYFQNEAQLEKSRLLSDRFSAERPKGSFSTLEIQRTEQGDSAMYLCASSPAGGAGELFFGEGSRLTVL.

The V gene is TRBV27, the J gene TRBJ1-2; TRBD1 matches at 7 bases. The CDR3 is 16 residues long. CDR1 and CDR2 from the germline V gene are MNHEY and SMNVEV (reference sequence). Trimming took 3 bases from V and 8 from J; bases not matched to a gene: 15. The CDR3 region is CASSLDPGQSGVGYTF. The DNA for the CDR3 is TGTGCCAGCAGTTTGGACCCGGGACAGTCCGGGGTAGGCTACACCTTC.

The V and J genes are TRBV7-6 and TRBJ2-3, with 8 bases identical to TRBD2. The CDR3 consists of 16 residues. The V gene's germline CDR1 is SGHVS and CDR2 FNYEAQ. The trim removed 0 bases at V and 5 bases at J, leaving 7 bases unmatched. CDR3 protein: CASSLARREDKDTQYF. DNA of the CDR3: TGTGCCAGCAGCTTAGCCCGGCGGGAGGATAAAGATACGCAGTATTTT.

The chain is built from TRBV2 and TRBJ2-1, with 11 positions matching TRBD2. This CDR3 spans 15 amino acids. The V gene's germline CDR1 is SNHLY and CDR2 FYNNEI. Trimming took 6 bases from V and 3 from J; bases not matched to a gene: 4. The CDR3 DNA sequence: TGTGCCAGCAGGATGACTAGCGGGAACTACAATGAGCAGTTCTTC. It yields the protein CASRMTSGNYNEQFF.

The rearrangement uses TRBV6-5 and TRBJ2-5; the D is unclear. The DNA end lines up better with TRBJ2-7; the J call may be wrong. The CDR3 is 15 residues long. Germline CDR1 reads MNHEY; CDR2 reads SVGAGI. This chain's CDR3 is CASSTPFGSRYEQYF. In DNA form, the CDR3 reads TGTGCCAGCAGTACCCCGTTCGGGTCTAGGTACGAGCAGTACTTC.

The V gene is TRBV6-1, the J gene TRBJ2-1, with 12 positions matching TRBD2. This CDR3 is built from 17 residues. V shed 3 bases, J shed 3 bases, and the junction held 6 bases outside the gene matches. Germline assignment: CDR1 MNHNS and CDR2 SASEGT. CDR3 in amino acids: CASSDHRLAGVYNEQFF. For the CDR3, the DNA is TGTGCCAGCAGTGACCATAGACTAGCGGGAGTCTACAATGAGCAGTTCTTC.

The V gene is TRBV6-6, the J gene TRBJ1-2; 9 bases align to TRBD1. The V gene's germline CDR1 is MNHNY and CDR2 SVGAGI (reference sequence). The J segment lost 8 bases and the V segment lost 2 bases, leaving 6 bases of the junction unmatched. The CDR3 is 14 amino acids. The CDR3: CASSYAGQGPGYTF. CDR3 DNA sequence: TGTGCCAGCAGTTACGCGGGACAGGGCCCCGGCTACACCTTC.

The rearrangement joins TRBV4-3 to TRBJ1-2; D may be TRBD1 (6 bases). Germline lookup yields CDR1 LGHNA and CDR2 YSLEER. The V and J ends lost 0 bases and 3 bases respectively, with 14 bases between them. The CDR3 has 16 amino acids. CDR3 in DNA: TGCGCCAGCAGCCAAGACACAGGACAGACCTACTATGGCTACACCTTC. It yields the protein CASSQDTGQTYYGYTF.

The chain joins TRBV2 to TRBJ1-5; TRBD1 is a possible D gene (6 bases). Germline V gives CDR1 SNHLY, CDR2 FYNNEI. Trimming removed 6 bases from V and 3 bases from J, with 18 bases in between. CDR3 length equals 16 residues. Written as DNA, the CDR3 is TGTGCCAGCAGGGGGTCGGGGCAGGGGATCAATCAGCCCCAGCATTTT. Translating gives CASRGSGQGINQPQHF.

The chain has TRBV9 and TRBJ2-3; 8 bases line up with TRBD1. Unmatched junction bases numbered 8, after V lost 0 bases and J lost 5 bases. Germline loops: CDR1 SGDLS, CDR2 YYNGEE. CDR3 length equals 16 residues. CDR3 coding DNA: TGTGCCAGCAGCGTAGCTATCCAGGGGGCGGGAGATACGCAGTATTTT. Translating it yields CASSVAIQGAGDTQYF.

The chain uses TRBV19 and TRBJ2-7; 9 bases fit TRBD1. CDR1 is LNHDA, CDR2 SQIVND, per germline (reference sequence). This CDR3 region has 14 residues. V was pared by 1 base and J by 4 bases, with 2 bases of the junction left unmatched. The CDR3 DNA sequence: TGTGCCAGTAGTATAGGGACAGGGGATTACGAGCAGTACTTC. As protein: CASSIGTGDYEQYF.

The V and J genes are TRBV29-1 and TRBJ2-6; D ambiguous. Germline V lookup: CDR1 SQVTM, CDR2 ANQGSEA. CDR3 length: 13 residues. V gave up 7 bases and J gave up 1 base, with 8 bases separating them. CDR3 sequence (DNA): TGCAGCGCAGGAATTTCTGGGGCCAACGTCCTGACTTTC. Translation: CSAGISGANVLTF.